Reported below is one TCR beta chain. The table came from immunoSEQ multiplex PCR; TCRdb's copy has only in-frame clones and leaves some out. The sample yields about 580,000 clones, nearly 98% seen once. This entry belongs to a study of shared clonotypes between healthy human individuals. Study background: The donor group consisted of a couple of women and three men, aged 18 to 49.

Germline CDR1 SGHTA, CDR2 FQGTGA. The CDR3 extends over 16 amino acids. V gave up 5 bases and J gave up 2 bases; unmatched junction bases: 7. Naive CD8 cells comprised CD45RO-negative, CCR7-positively selected cells, excluding terminally differentiated effector memory CD45RA+ cells. The sample taken for sequencing was naive CD8+ T cells sorted from blood. The source is a man younger than 40 in good health. The chain carries TRBV7-3 and TRBJ2-5; 11 bases map to TRBD2. CDR3 protein: CASSPGTSGMQETQYF. CDR3 DNA: TGTGCCAGCAGCCCCGGGACTAGCGGAATGCAAGAGACCCAGTACTTC. Combining the CDR3 with reference TRBV7-3 and TRBJ2-5 gives the whole variable domain GAGVSQTPSNKVTEKGKYVELRCDPISGHTALYWYRQSLGQGPEFLIYFQGTGAADDSGLPNDRFFAVRPEGSVSTLKIQRTERGDSAVYLCASSPGTSGMQETQYFGPGTRLLVL.